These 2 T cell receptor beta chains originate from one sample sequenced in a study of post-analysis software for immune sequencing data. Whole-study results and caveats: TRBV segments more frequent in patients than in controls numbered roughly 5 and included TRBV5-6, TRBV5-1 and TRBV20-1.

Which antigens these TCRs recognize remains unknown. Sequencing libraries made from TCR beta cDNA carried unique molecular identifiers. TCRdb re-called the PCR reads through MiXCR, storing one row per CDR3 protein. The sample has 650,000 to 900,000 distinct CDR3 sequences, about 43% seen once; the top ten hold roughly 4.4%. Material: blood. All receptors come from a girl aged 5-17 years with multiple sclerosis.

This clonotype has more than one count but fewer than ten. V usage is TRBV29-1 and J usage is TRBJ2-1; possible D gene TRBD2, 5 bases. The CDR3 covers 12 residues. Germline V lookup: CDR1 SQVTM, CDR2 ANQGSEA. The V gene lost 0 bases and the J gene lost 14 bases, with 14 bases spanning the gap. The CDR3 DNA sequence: TGCAGCGTTGAAGATGAACGACTATTGGAGTTCTTC. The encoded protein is CSVEDERLLEFF.

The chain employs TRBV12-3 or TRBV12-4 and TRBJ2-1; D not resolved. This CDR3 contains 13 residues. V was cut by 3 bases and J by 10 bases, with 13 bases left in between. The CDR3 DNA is TGTGCCAGCAGTTTTGACACGTCCGGCGAGCAGTTCTTC. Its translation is CASSFDTSGEQFF.